Each of the 26 T cell receptor beta chains below was sequenced from the same sample in a study of cytomegalovirus exposure and HLA in healthy donors. Vbeta (60) and Jbeta (13) primers were used in the PCR. This table comes from immunoSEQ multiplex PCR, and its TCRdb copy is limited to in-frame clones, with some not included. The sample yields about 190,000 clones, around 75% seen once. The sample taken for sequencing was PBMCs. These TCRs come from a young woman in good health and CMV-seropositive.

The rearrangement joins TRBV5-6 to TRBJ2-2; 12 bases map to TRBD1. Germline assignment: CDR1 SGHDT and CDR2 YYEEEE. The CDR3 length is 17 residues. The V gene end was trimmed by 4 bases and the J gene end by 4 bases; junction bases not matched to a gene: 8. The CDR3 loop is CASSRDRGQGGTGELFF. In DNA, the CDR3 is TGTGCCAGCAGCCGGGACAGGGGGCAGGGGGGCACCGGGGAGCTGTTTTTT.

In its sample, this clone was seen a few times. The V gene is TRBV10-1, the J gene TRBJ2-7; 8 bases fit TRBD1. Losses at the gene ends were 3 bases for V and 6 bases for J; bases not matched to a gene: 7. Germline CDR1 reads WNHNN; CDR2 reads SYGVQD (reference sequence). The CDR3 is 14 residues long. The CDR3 nucleotides read TGCGCCAGCAGTGAAGGGACAGGACCGATCGAGCAGTACTTC. Its translation is CASSEGTGPIEQYF.

The gene calls are TRBV4-1 and TRBJ2-4; the D is unclear. Germline CDR1 reads MGHRA; CDR2 reads YSYEKL. Trimming cost V 4 bases and J 6 bases, with 4 bases left between them. The CDR3 runs 11 residues. The CDR3 loop reads CASSLLNIQYF. CDR3 sequence (DNA): TGCGCCAGCAGCCTCTTAAACATTCAGTACTTC.

This rearrangement joins TRBV19 to TRBJ2-7; 7 bases match TRBD2. J lost 3 bases, V lost 1 base, and 6 bases had no gene match. Germline V gene sequence: CDR1 LNHDA, CDR2 SQIVND (reference sequence). The CDR3 has 15 residues. The CDR3 loop reads CASSIAPSGGYEQYF. The CDR3 region has the DNA TGTGCCAGTAGTATAGCACCGTCGGGGGGCTACGAGCAGTACTTC.

This clone was counted once. The chain couples TRBV6-5 to TRBJ1-2; no clear D gene. The V and J ends lost 2 bases and 8 bases respectively, with 6 bases between them. In germline, CDR1 is MNHEY, CDR2 SVGAGI. The CDR3 contains 11 residues. CDR3 nucleotides: TGTGCCAGCAGTTACAACGGGGGCTACACCTTC. It specifies CASSYNGGYTF.

V and J are TRBV2 and TRBJ2-7; 7 nucleotides align to TRBD1. Germline V CDR1 and CDR2: SNHLY, FYNNEI. The CDR3 totals 14 residues. J was trimmed by 2 bases and V by 4 bases; bases with no gene match: 5. The CDR3 DNA reads TGTGCCAGCAGTGGGGCAGGGGGACCCTACGAGCAGTACTTC. As protein: CASSGAGGPYEQYF.

The gene calls are TRBV5-6 and TRBJ1-1; D may be TRBD1 (6 bases). V was cut by 1 base and J by 1 base, with 8 bases left in between. Looked up from germline, CDR1 is SGHDT and CDR2 is YYEEEE. The CDR3 length is 14 residues. The CDR3 sequence: CASSLRGGNTEAFF. As DNA, the CDR3 is TGTGCCAGCAGCTTGAGGGGGGGGAACACTGAAGCTTTCTTT.

The chain recombines TRBV5-4 with TRBJ1-1; weak D call: TRBD1 (5 bases). The V end lost 2 bases, the J end lost 9 bases, and 11 bases lay between the germline ends. The CDR3 loop spans 12 amino acids. Germline V gene lookup returns CDR1 SGHNT and CDR2 YYREEE (reference sequence). The CDR3 DNA sequence: TGTGCCAGCAGCTTAGGTGGGGCCAAAGCTTTCTTT. As protein: CASSLGGAKAFF.

V is TRBV28 and J is TRBJ1-1; tentatively, D is TRBD1 (5 bases). V was pared by 6 bases and J by 11 bases, with 16 bases between. Per the germline V gene, CDR1 is MDHEN and CDR2 is SYDVKM. The CDR3 is 12 residues long. CDR3 residues: CASSSTGGRAFF. The CDR3 nucleotides read TGTGCCAGCAGCTCCACGGGGGGTCGCGCTTTCTTT.

The sample holds one count of this clone. The V gene is TRBV4-2, the J gene TRBJ1-3, with 7 bases matching TRBD1. The CDR3 extends over 16 amino acids. Losses at the gene ends were 0 bases for V and 0 bases for J; bases not matched to a gene: 2. Germline V CDR1 and CDR2: LGHNA, YNFKEQ. CDR3 DNA: TGTGCCAGCAGCCAAGATACAGGGGTCTCTGGAAACACCATATATTTT. Protein sequence: CASSQDTGVSGNTIYF.

The CDR3 bases are TGTGCCAGCAGCTTAGGAATCAGCGGGAGCAATGAGCAGTTCTTC. Residues: CASSLGISGSNEQFF. V gene TRBV11-2 combines with J gene TRBJ2-1, with 8 positions matching TRBD2. With V trimmed by 1 base and J by 6 bases, 5 bases remained unmatched. Germline-derived CDR1 and CDR2 are SGHAT and FQNNGV. The CDR3 consists of 15 residues. Filled out from reference TRBV11-2 and TRBJ2-1, the complete variable domain reads EAGVAQSPRYKIIEKRQSVAFWCNPISGHATLYWYQQILGQGPKLLIQFQNNGVVDDSQLPKDRFSAERLKGVDSTLKIQPAKLEDSAVYLCASSLGISGSNEQFFGPGTRLTVL.

This chain uses TRBV27 with TRBJ2-7; a weak D match, TRBD2 (5 bases). The germline V and J ends were trimmed by 5 bases and 3 bases, with 11 bases remaining between them. The CDR3 length is 13 residues. Germline assignment: CDR1 MNHEY and CDR2 SMNVEV (reference sequence). The CDR3 DNA sequence: TGTGCCAGCAGTGCCGGGATCTACTACGAGCAGTACTTC. Translating gives CASSAGIYYEQYF.

The rearrangement joins TRBV5-1 to TRBJ1-6; possibly TRBD1 for D (5 bases). Trimming pared 3 bases from V and 13 bases from J, leaving 14 bases between. Germline CDR1 SGHRS, CDR2 YFSETQ. This CDR3 contains 13 residues. The CDR3 sequence: CASSSDGGSPLHF. CDR3 DNA sequence: TGCGCCAGCAGCTCGGACGGGGGGTCGCCCCTCCACTTT.

The rearrangement links TRBV9 to TRBJ2-5; D ambiguous. The CDR3 contains 14 residues. Germline V gene sequence: CDR1 SGDLS, CDR2 YYNGEE. With 0 bases removed from V and 5 bases from J, the gap between germline ends came to 11 bases. CDR3 in amino acids: CASSVDRPGETQYF. CDR3 nucleotides: TGTGCCAGCAGCGTAGATAGGCCAGGCGAGACCCAGTACTTC.

The rearrangement uses TRBV28 and TRBJ2-2; maybe TRBD1 (5 bases). Germline values: CDR1 MDHEN, CDR2 SYDVKM. The length of the CDR3 is 15 residues. Trimming cost V 6 bases and J 4 bases, with 15 bases left between them. The CDR3 DNA sequence: TGTGCCAGCAGAAACTCTAGGGGCCTCACCGGGGAGCTGTTTTTT. Its protein product is CASRNSRGLTGELFF.

This chain uses TRBV7-9 with TRBJ2-1; TRBD1 aligns across 8 bases. After removal of 6 bases from V and 13 bases from J, the junction contained 8 bases not matched to a gene. Germline V lookup: CDR1 SEHNR, CDR2 FQNEAQ (reference sequence). This CDR3 has 12 amino acids. The CDR3 DNA reads TGTGCCAGCAGACGATCAGGGGGCGACCAGTTCTTC. Its protein is CASRRSGGDQFF. Full variable domain (rest looked up from reference TRBV7-9 and TRBJ2-1): DTGVSQNPRHKITKRGQNVTFRCDPISEHNRLYWYRQTLGQGPEFLTYFQNEAQLEKSRLLSDRFSAERPKGSFSTLEIQRTEQGDSAMYLCASRRSGGDQFFGPGTRLTVL.

The rearrangement uses TRBV9 and TRBJ2-7, with D hard to call. Trimming shortened V by 3 bases and J by 5 bases, and 12 bases separated the two germline ends. This CDR3 is 13 amino acids long. Germline CDR1 reads SGDLS; CDR2 reads YYNGEE. For the CDR3, the DNA is TGTGCCAGCAGCGGTGGTGGCTCAGACGAGCAGTACTTC. It codes for CASSGGGSDEQYF. Filled out from reference TRBV9 and TRBJ2-7, the complete variable domain reads DSGVTQTPKHLITATGQRVTLRCSPRSGDLSVYWYQQSLDQGLQFLIQYYNGEERAKGNILERFSAQQFPDLHSELNLSSLELGDSALYFCASSGGGSDEQYFGPGTRLTVT.

This clone was observed once. This sequence joins TRBV9 and TRBJ2-3, with TRBD2 as a possible D gene (6 bases). From germline, CDR1 is SGDLS and CDR2 YYNGEE. This CDR3 spans 14 amino acids. The V gene lost 3 bases and the J gene lost 4 bases, with 12 bases spanning the gap. In DNA, the CDR3 is TGTGCCAGCAGCGAGGGACTTGGTGCAGATACGCAGTATTTT. Translating it yields CASSEGLGADTQYF.

The V and J genes are TRBV10-3 and TRBJ1-2, with 9 bases that match TRBD1. CDR1 and CDR2 from the germline V gene are ENHRY and SYGVKD. This CDR3 is built from 16 residues. V was pared by 5 bases and J by 2 bases, with 9 bases of the junction left unmatched. CDR3 bases: TGTGCCATCAGTCAAACCCCGGGGACAGGGAACTATGGCTACACCTTC. Translating gives CAISQTPGTGNYGYTF.

V gene TRBV19 combines with J gene TRBJ2-7; perhaps TRBD2 as D (6 bases). Germline values: CDR1 LNHDA, CDR2 SQIVND (reference sequence). Trimming stripped 6 bases from V and 3 bases from J, with 21 bases between. The CDR3 is 16 residues long. CDR3 region: CASSNNLAGTLYEQYF. Written as DNA, the CDR3 is TGTGCCAGTAGCAATAACTTAGCTGGGACTCTCTACGAGCAGTACTTC.

This chain links TRBV14 with TRBJ1-2; D is perhaps TRBD1 (6 bases). Germline V gene sequence: CDR1 SGHDN, CDR2 FVKESK. Trimming took 5 bases from V and 5 from J, leaving 9 bases between them. CDR3 size: 12 residues. CDR3 region: CASSDTGYGYTF. CDR3 DNA sequence: TGTGCCAGCAGCGATACAGGGTATGGCTACACCTTC.

V and J are TRBV28 and TRBJ2-1; no definite D call. The V gene lost 2 bases and the J gene lost 6 bases, with 5 bases spanning the gap. The length of the CDR3 is 12 residues. The germline V gene encodes CDR1 MDHEN and CDR2 SYDVKM. The CDR3 nucleotides read TGTGCCAGCAGTTTACGCGTCAATGAGCAGTTCTTC. It is translated as CASSLRVNEQFF.

The V gene is TRBV7-8, the J gene TRBJ1-5, with D possibly TRBD1 on 5 matching bases. CDR1 and CDR2 (germline): SGHVS, FQNEAQ. Between the trimmed V and J ends, which lost 5 bases and 7 bases, there was a span of 18 bases. CDR3 size: 15 residues. The CDR3 nucleotides read TGTGCCAGCAGCCTCCGGGACTCGGAGGGACAGCCCCAGCATTTT. Protein: CASSLRDSEGQPQHF.

This rearrangement joins TRBV5-6 to TRBJ1-6; no firm D call. V was trimmed by 4 bases and J by 0 bases, leaving 8 bases between them. CDR3 length equals 15 residues. The germline CDR1 and CDR2 sequences are SGHDT and YYEEEE. The CDR3 loop is CASSPEGSYNSPLHF. The CDR3 region has the DNA TGTGCCAGCAGCCCTGAGGGCTCCTATAATTCACCCCTCCACTTT. Full variable domain (outside the CDR3, taken from reference TRBV5-6 and TRBJ1-6): DAGVTQSPTHLIKTRGQQVTLRCSPKSGHDTVSWYQQALGQGPQFIFQYYEEEERQRGNFPDRFSGHQFPNYSSELNVNALLLGDSALYLCASSPEGSYNSPLHFGNGTRLTVT.

The chain links TRBV6-1 to TRBJ1-2; TRBD1 matches at 8 bases. This CDR3 has 14 amino acids. The trim removed 5 bases at V and 4 bases at J, leaving 6 bases unmatched. Germline loops: CDR1 MNHNS, CDR2 SASEGT. CDR3 DNA: TGTGCCAGCAGTCTGGACAGGGTGAGCTATGGCTACACCTTC. Protein: CASSLDRVSYGYTF.

This clone was seen just once. This chain's CDR3 is CASSLDRGHYNEQFF. In nucleotides, the CDR3 is TGTGCCAGCAGCTTAGATAGGGGGCACTACAATGAGCAGTTCTTC. The rearrangement links TRBV7-2 to TRBJ2-1; 7 bases match TRBD1. The CDR3 runs to 15 residues. CDR1 and CDR2 from the germline V gene are SGHTA and FQGNSA. With 1 base clipped from V and 3 bases from J, the junction kept 3 bases outside the gene matches.